Listed here are 28 T cell receptor beta chains from one sample, sequenced in a study of blood T cell repertoires in COVID-19. TCRdb's table, derived via immunoSEQ multiplex PCR, lists solely in-frame clones and lacks some. The profile covers about 150,000 clones, with roughly 90% appearing a single time and more than 0.8% taken by the ten largest. Source material: peripheral blood. These receptors came from a woman aged 45-59 years with acute or convalescent COVID-19.

The chain combines TRBV10-3 with TRBJ2-1; 8 bases line up with TRBD1. Germline V lookup: CDR1 ENHRY, CDR2 SYGVKD. The V segment lost 8 bases and the J segment 4 bases; nucleotides outside the gene matches: 4. The CDR3 runs to 13 residues. The CDR3 DNA follows: TGTGCCATCGGGGACAGGCTTTACAATGAGCAGTTCTTC. Encoded protein: CAIGDRLYNEQFF.

This sequence joins TRBV5-1 and TRBJ2-7; 8 positions agree with TRBD1. The germline V gene has CDR1 SGHRS and CDR2 YFSETQ. J gave up 5 bases and V 4 bases, and 5 bases lay outside the gene matches. This CDR3 comprises 13 residues. CDR3 residues: CASSVTGVNEQYF. The CDR3, as DNA: TGCGCCAGCAGCGTGACAGGGGTCAACGAGCAGTACTTC. Combining the CDR3 with reference TRBV5-1 and TRBJ2-7 gives the whole variable domain KAGVTQTPRYLIKTRGQQVTLSCSPISGHRSVSWYQQTPGQGLQFLFEYFSETQRNKGNFPGRFSGRQFSNSRSEMNVSTLELGDSALYLCASSVTGVNEQYFGPGTRLTVT.

The chain joins TRBV19 to TRBJ2-1, with a weak D call TRBD2 (6 bases). This CDR3 contains 14 residues. The V gene's germline CDR1 is LNHDA and CDR2 SQIVND (reference sequence). V lost 8 bases to trimming and J lost 8 bases, with 19 bases between them. The CDR3 sequence: CASPGGRPSDEQFF. DNA for the CDR3: TGTGCCAGTCCCGGGGGTCGACCAAGTGATGAGCAGTTCTTC.

There are a few counts of this clone. The rearrangement links TRBV19 to TRBJ1-3; D gene uncertain. Germline V gene lookup returns CDR1 LNHDA and CDR2 SQIVND (reference sequence). The CDR3 covers 13 residues. The germline V and J ends were trimmed by 3 bases and 8 bases, with 11 bases remaining between them. CDR3: CASSIGNGDTIYF. Written as DNA, the CDR3 is TGTGCCAGTAGTATTGGGAACGGGGACACCATATATTTT.

This rearrangement joins TRBV7-7 to TRBJ2-1; 7 bases are a match to TRBD2. The CDR3 totals 15 residues. Losses at the gene ends were 0 bases for V and 8 bases for J; bases not matched to a gene: 7. Germline V gene sequence: CDR1 SSHAT, CDR2 FNYEAQ (reference sequence). The CDR3 region is CASSLATSHNHEQFF. In DNA form, the CDR3 reads TGTGCCAGCAGCTTAGCGACTAGCCACAACCATGAGCAGTTCTTC.

The V and J genes are TRBV2 and TRBJ1-4, with 7 bases lining up with TRBD1. With V trimmed by 5 bases and J by 8 bases, 8 bases remained unmatched. Germline loops: CDR1 SNHLY, CDR2 FYNNEI. CDR3 length: 14 residues. This chain's CDR3 is CASSPGQEGEKLFF. For the CDR3, the DNA is TGTGCCAGCAGTCCTGGACAGGAGGGGGAAAAACTGTTTTTT.

This clone was detected only a few times. The chain is built from TRBV24-1 and TRBJ2-2; D remains ambiguous. Germline-derived CDR1 and CDR2 are KGHDR and SFDVKD. The length of the CDR3 is 13 residues. Deletions cut 2 bases from V and 5 bases from J, with 5 bases between. The CDR3 protein is CATSDYGTGELFF. The DNA for the CDR3 is TGTGCCACCAGTGATTACGGGACCGGGGAGCTGTTTTTT.

This clone was detected only once. The V call is TRBV10-2, the J call TRBJ2-7; 8 bases agree with TRBD2. The V gene's germline CDR1 is WSHSY and CDR2 SAAADI. The CDR3 is 17 amino acids. V was pared by 2 bases and J by 4 bases, with 13 bases of the junction left unmatched. CDR3 amino acids: CASSELLRAGAGYEQYF. The CDR3 coding sequence is TGCGCCAGCAGTGAGCTTCTCCGAGCGGGGGCTGGATACGAGCAGTACTTC.

V usage is TRBV5-6 and J usage is TRBJ2-3, with TRBD2 matching 8 bases. The CDR3 runs 16 residues. Germline V gene sequence: CDR1 SGHDT, CDR2 YYEEEE. J was trimmed by 1 base and V by 1 base; bases with no gene match: 5. Written as DNA, the CDR3 is TGTGCCAGCAGCTTGTATGAGACTAGCGGCACAGATACGCAGTATTTT. Amino acids: CASSLYETSGTDTQYF.

This clone has only one observation. The V call is TRBV6-5, the J call TRBJ2-7, with a weak D call TRBD2 (6 bases). The CDR3 spans 15 residues. The V gene's germline CDR1 is MNHEY and CDR2 SVGAGI. With 0 bases removed from V and 6 bases from J, the gap between germline ends came to 15 bases. The CDR3 DNA reads TGTGCCAGCAGTTACTCGTCGGAGGGGTGGGTCGAGCAGTACTTC. Translation: CASSYSSEGWVEQYF.

The CDR3 reads CASSLHITGGRGNTDTQYF. Here the CDR3 DNA reads TGTGCCAGCAGCTTACATATTACGGGAGGAAGGGGAAACACAGATACGCAGTATTTT. V is TRBV11-3 and J is TRBJ2-3; 7 bases are a match to TRBD2. This CDR3 has 19 residues. CDR1 is SGHNT and CDR2 is YENEEA in the germline V gene. The V gene end was trimmed by 2 bases and the J gene end by 2 bases; junction bases not matched to a gene: 16.

The rearrangement uses TRBV10-1 and TRBJ1-3; D perhaps matches TRBD1 (5 bases). Germline-derived CDR1 and CDR2 are WNHNN and SYGVQD (reference sequence). The CDR3 is 14 residues long. V dropped 0 bases and J dropped 3 bases, with 6 bases sitting between them. The CDR3 bases are TGCGCCAGCAGTGAGTCGACAGATGGAAACACCATATATTTT. Amino acid sequence: CASSESTDGNTIYF.

The chain carries TRBV7-9 and TRBJ1-2; 8 bases are shared with TRBD1. CDR3 length equals 14 residues. Germline V gives CDR1 SEHNR, CDR2 FQNEAQ (reference sequence). The J segment lost 8 bases and the V segment lost 5 bases, leaving 10 bases of the junction unmatched. The CDR3 loop reads CASSRGQGAQGYTF. The CDR3 DNA reads TGTGCCAGCAGCCGAGGACAGGGCGCTCAAGGCTACACCTTC.

The chain couples TRBV11-3 to TRBJ2-2, with TRBD1 matching 7 bases. The V segment lost 5 bases and the J segment 0 bases; nucleotides outside the gene matches: 3. The CDR3 loop spans 15 amino acids. The germline V gene encodes CDR1 SGHNT and CDR2 YENEEA. CDR3 protein: CASSPGQANTGELFF. DNA for the CDR3: TGTGCCAGCAGCCCAGGACAGGCGAACACCGGGGAGCTGTTTTTT. Supplemented by reference TRBV11-3 and TRBJ2-2, the full variable domain reads EAGVVQSPRYKIIEKKQPVAFWCNPISGHNTLYWYLQNLGQGPELLIRYENEEAVDDSQLPKDRFSAERLKGVDSTLKIQPAELGDSAVYLCASSPGQANTGELFFGEGSRLTVL.

This chain joins TRBV5-1 and TRBJ1-3, with D possibly TRBD1 on 5 matching bases. Germline V gives CDR1 SGHRS, CDR2 YFSETQ. CDR3 length: 14 amino acids. Trimming left V 4 bases short and J 0 bases short, with 8 bases between. CDR3 sequence: CASSPQGSGNTIYF. In DNA, the CDR3 is TGCGCCAGCAGCCCCCAGGGCTCTGGAAACACCATATATTTT.

The V gene is TRBV6-5, the J gene TRBJ1-5; D gene ambiguous. Germline CDR1 reads MNHEY; CDR2 reads SVGAGI. Trimming pared 4 bases from V and 0 bases from J, leaving 13 bases between. The CDR3 is 16 amino acids. In nucleotides, the CDR3 is TGTGCCAGCAGTTCCGGAACAGTAGATAGCAATCAGCCCCAGCATTTT. It encodes CASSSGTVDSNQPQHF.

The chain recombines TRBV5-1 with TRBJ2-7, with TRBD2 as a possible D gene (5 bases). Trimming removed 4 bases from V and 4 bases from J, with 15 bases in between. The germline V gene encodes CDR1 SGHRS and CDR2 YFSETQ. The CDR3 has 14 residues. CDR3: CASSLDGGLYEQYF. The DNA for the CDR3 is TGCGCCAGCAGCCTAGACGGAGGCCTTTACGAGCAGTACTTC.

The chain links TRBV9 to TRBJ2-3, with D unclear. Trimming pared 0 bases from V and 2 bases from J, leaving 7 bases between. The germline CDR1 and CDR2 sequences are SGDLS and YYNGEE. The length of the CDR3 is 14 residues. As DNA, the CDR3 is TGTGCCAGCAGCGTAGAACTTCTCACAGATACGCAGTATTTT. Translation gives CASSVELLTDTQYF.

The J gene is TRBJ1-1, the V gene TRBV6-6, with D unclear. The CDR3 sequence is 14 residues long. Between the trimmed V and J ends, which lost 5 bases and 2 bases, there was a span of 12 bases. CDR1 MNHNY and CDR2 SVGAGI come from the germline V gene (reference sequence). CDR3 loop: CASSHGSDNTEAFF. CDR3 coding DNA: TGTGCCAGCAGTCACGGGAGCGACAACACTGAAGCTTTCTTT.

The rearrangement links TRBV4-1 to TRBJ2-7; 9 nucleotides line up with TRBD1. The V segment lost 4 bases and the J segment 2 bases; nucleotides outside the gene matches: 3. CDR3 length equals 14 residues. Germline lookup yields CDR1 MGHRA and CDR2 YSYEKL. CDR3 residues: CASSPRQGAYEQYF. CDR3 coding DNA: TGCGCCAGCAGCCCCAGACAGGGGGCCTACGAGCAGTACTTC.

As for this clone: The junction shows a germline mismatch at one end, possibly a read error. The gene calls are TRBV30 and TRBJ1-2; no reliable D call. The CDR3 contains 12 residues. Germline CDR1 GTSNPN, CDR2 SVGIG (reference sequence). The CDR3 bases are TGTGCGTGGACCCCGGGAGACTATGGCTACACCTTC. The encoded protein is CAWTPGDYGYTF.

This clone has just one count. The chain combines TRBV20-1 with TRBJ2-3, with a tentative D call TRBD1 (7 bases). V gave up 3 bases and J gave up 1 base, with 26 bases separating them. CDR1 is DFQATT and CDR2 is SNEGSKA in the germline V gene (reference sequence). The CDR3 extends over 19 amino acids. The CDR3 DNA is TGCAGTGCTAGTGGTGGAGGGGGCGACTTTCCCACCCGCACAGATACGCAGTATTTT. Translating it yields CSASGGGGDFPTRTDTQYF.

CDR3 protein: CASSEARFNQPQHF. The CDR3 nucleotides read TGTGCCAGCAGTGAGGCTCGCTTCAATCAGCCCCAGCATTTT. The chain employs TRBV6-1 and TRBJ1-5; D gene uncertain. The V end lost 3 bases, the J end lost 3 bases, and 9 bases lay between the germline ends. Germline V CDR1 and CDR2: MNHNS, SASEGT. The CDR3 loop spans 14 amino acids.

The chain employs TRBV10-3 and TRBJ1-1, with a weak D call TRBD1 (5 bases). This CDR3 has 13 amino acids. V lost 11 bases, J lost 1 base, and 14 bases lay in between. Germline CDR1 and CDR2: ENHRY and SYGVKD. CDR3 in DNA: TGTGCCGCCCGACAGACAGCGAACACTGAAGCTTTCTTT. Residues: CAARQTANTEAFF.

The CDR3 here is CASSNTYGYTF. The CDR3 nucleotides are TGTGCCAGCAGCAACACGTATGGCTACACCTTC. This chain joins TRBV6-5 and TRBJ1-2; unclear D gene. Germline lookup yields CDR1 MNHEY and CDR2 SVGAGI. Trimming pared 6 bases from V and 5 bases from J, leaving 7 bases between. CDR3 length: 11 residues.

The chain couples TRBV3-1 (or the pseudogene TRBV3-2) to TRBJ1-2; 12 nucleotides line up with TRBD1. Germline V gene data show CDR1 as LGHDT and CDR2 as YNNKEL (reference sequence). The CDR3 covers 14 residues. V lost 5 bases to trimming and J lost 6 bases; unmatched junction nucleotides: 4. This CDR3 reads CASSAGTGGNGYTF. As DNA, the CDR3 is TGTGCCAGCAGCGCCGGGACAGGGGGCAATGGCTACACCTTC.

This clone was counted a single time. The rearrangement joins TRBV12-3 or TRBV12-4 to TRBJ2-7; D is unclear. Trimming cost V 2 bases and J 7 bases, with 12 bases left between them. The CDR3 is 13 amino acids. The CDR3 nucleotides read TGTGCCAGCAGTTTAACAGCAGCCCTAGAGCAGTACTTC. Translation gives CASSLTAALEQYF.

The chain has TRBV5-4 and TRBJ2-1, with TRBD2 as a possible D gene (6 bases). Germline CDR1 SGHNT, CDR2 YYREEE (reference sequence). Between the trimmed V and J ends, which lost 2 bases and 5 bases, there was a span of 14 bases. This CDR3 has 15 amino acids. CDR3 sequence: CASSFRTTAHNEQFF. Here the CDR3 DNA reads TGTGCCAGCAGCTTTAGGACTACCGCCCACAATGAGCAGTTCTTC. The full variable domain, rest sourced from reference TRBV5-4 and TRBJ2-1, is ETGVTQSPTHLIKTRGQQVTLRCSSQSGHNTVSWYQQALGQGPQFIFQYYREEENGRGNFPPRFSGLQFPNYSSELNVNALELDDSALYLCASSFRTTAHNEQFFGPGTRLTVL.